This T cell receptor beta chain was sequenced during a study of T cells after posttransplantation cyclophosphamide (dated by TCRdb to between 2015 and 2016). Regarding the study in general: Using TRB sequencing, the study followed how the T cell repertoire rebuilt after myeloablative bone marrow transplantation with posttransplantation cyclophosphamide given as GVHD prophylaxis. Samples from 35 PTCy-treated patients, along with samples from 15 to 20 of their related bone marrow donors, underwent antigen receptor sequencing. Blood from every one of the 30 to 40 PTCy patients who had 1-year posttransplant specimens underwent TRB sequencing. In 3 patients, up to roughly 3 additional blood samples taken between 2 and 5.2 years after transplant also underwent TRB sequencing, as did pretransplant blood from a handful of patients. Because TRA and TRB clonality were tightly correlated in 9 samples, subsequent TCR analyses were focused on TRB only. Public TRB sequences were compared against a database of over 3,600 sequences linked to responses to pathogens, tumor antigens, self-antigens and alloantigens.

PTCy-treated patients came from a prospective multi-institutional clinical trial. Peripheral blood and bone marrow mononuclear cells were isolated by Ficoll-Hypaque density centrifugation and cryopreserved. Genomic DNA was the input for TRB sequencing, which was run either with the immunoSEQ assay at survey resolution or with the hsTCRB kit. The source study handled its data this way. The immunoSEQ software handled initial read processing, and the LymphoSeq R package was used for repertoire analyses. Clonality was computed as 1 minus normalized Shannon entropy; Gini coefficient was also calculated for each TRB dataset. Phenotypes of unsorted samples were inferred by mapping TRB sequences from sorted subsets of the recipient or donor onto the same recipient's unsorted samples. TCRdb's version of the immuneACCESS table is confined to in-frame rearrangements and falls short of the full clone set. An unresolved V gene accounts for under half of the shortfall where checked; the remainder is of unknown origin. V and J calls and clone size are copied from that table; D and trimming were computed from the DNA. The sample records roughly 49,000 clones, 86% of which are singletons. The ten largest clones represent less than 3.5% of the sample.

General conclusions and limits of the study: Donor-recipient similarity was low at 1-2 months but increased during the first year, and donor CD8+ memory clones often dominated later blood repertoires. The TRB repertoires of T cells infiltrating skin or the GI tract showed only limited overlap with the TRB repertoires found in blood. Across approximately 45 patients, TRB clonality was highly associated with recipient CMV seropositivity and CMV reactivation, and PTCy diversity was similar to diversity in CNI/methotrexate controls.

Inclusive of the bounding cysteine and phenylalanine, the CDR3 is 15 residues long. Of all the DNA, just the CDR3 is kept, 45 bases in frame from base 1. According to the germline V gene, CDR1 reads SGHVS and CDR2 reads FQNEAQ. Ends trimmed: V by 5 bases, J by 2 bases; bases unmatched to a gene: 3. Note on this clone: What this receptor recognizes is not known. Base qualities are not provided; no much larger clone lies one nucleotide away.

The sample taken for sequencing was PBMCs. The rearrangement joined TRBV7-8 to TRBJ2-7; 13 bases in the middle match TRBD2. The sequence was collected from a man aged 30-40 years with a blood cancer, CMV-positive, and with a related stem cell donor. Here is the DNA: TGTGCCAGCAGCCTAGGGACTAGCGGGACCTACGAGCAGTACTTC. This is translated as CASSLGTSGTYEQYF.